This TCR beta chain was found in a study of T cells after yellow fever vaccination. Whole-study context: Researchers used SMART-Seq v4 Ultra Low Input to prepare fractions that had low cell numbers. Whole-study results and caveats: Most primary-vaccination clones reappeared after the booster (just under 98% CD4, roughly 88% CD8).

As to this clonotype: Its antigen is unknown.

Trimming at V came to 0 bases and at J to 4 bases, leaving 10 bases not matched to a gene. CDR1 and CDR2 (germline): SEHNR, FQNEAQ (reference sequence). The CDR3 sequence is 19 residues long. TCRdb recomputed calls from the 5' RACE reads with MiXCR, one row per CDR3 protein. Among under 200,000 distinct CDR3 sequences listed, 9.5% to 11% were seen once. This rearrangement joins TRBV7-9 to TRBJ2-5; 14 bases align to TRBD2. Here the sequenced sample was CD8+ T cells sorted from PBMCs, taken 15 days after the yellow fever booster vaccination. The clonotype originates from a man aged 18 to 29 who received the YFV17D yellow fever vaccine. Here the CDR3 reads CASSLAMGTSGGDSETQYF. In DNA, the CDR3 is TGTGCCAGCAGCTTAGCGATGGGGACTAGCGGGGGAGATTCAGAGACCCAGTACTTC.